The clone carrying this TCR beta chain is categorized as medium-sized. Its matching antigen is unknown. TCRdb re-called the reads with MiXCR, one entry per CDR3 protein. Of 2,500 or so distinct CDR3 sequences detected, under 25% appear once; the ten largest clones hold about 25%. The data stem from a study of lung T cells in sarcoidosis with Löfgren's syndrome. The overall study: Repertoire analyses centered on Löfgren's syndrome patients. Study-wide findings and caveats: Multiple Löfgren's syndrome patients reportedly shared TRAV12-1 and TRBV2 CDR3 motifs.

Germline lookup yields CDR1 KGHSH and CDR2 LQKENI. Trimming took off 3 bases at V and 6 bases at J, with 16 bases between the two ends. CDR3 length equals 15 residues. The chain uses TRBV18 and TRBJ2-3, with D possibly being TRBD1 (5 bases). The sample was CD4+ T cells from bronchoalveolar lavage. The TCR was taken from a human donor with sarcoidosis (Löfgren's syndrome or another form), or a control subject (not recorded which). As DNA, the CDR3 is TGTGCCAGCTCACCGCGTGTTTCGCAGGGCGATACGCAGTATTTT. This translates into CASSPRVSQGDTQYF.